This paragraph reports one T cell receptor beta chain. The antigen remains undetermined. This sample was included in a study of monozygotic twins with inflammatory bowel disease. No DNA is given; TCRdb re-called the 5' RACE reads and lists each CDR3 protein once. The sample has approximately 110,000 distinct CDR3 sequences; the top ten hold around 12%. Germline loops: CDR1 SGHNT, CDR2 YENEEA. There are 14 residues in the CDR3. Study-wide points: For IBD patients, clonotypes shared with others were fewer than for healthy twins, especially with disease activity. Support was lacking for any single strong IBD-associated signal or clonotype. Healthy co-twins, by inverse Simpson, had higher TCRbeta diversity than their siblings with IBD.

This chain joins TRBV11-3 and TRBJ1-2; the TCRdb call, TRBD1, lacks DNA for checking. The sample comprised blood. This sequence was found in a human donor with ulcerative colitis or Crohn's disease, or a healthy co-twin of an affected twin (not recorded which). The CDR3 sequence: CASSLVQGDYGYTF.